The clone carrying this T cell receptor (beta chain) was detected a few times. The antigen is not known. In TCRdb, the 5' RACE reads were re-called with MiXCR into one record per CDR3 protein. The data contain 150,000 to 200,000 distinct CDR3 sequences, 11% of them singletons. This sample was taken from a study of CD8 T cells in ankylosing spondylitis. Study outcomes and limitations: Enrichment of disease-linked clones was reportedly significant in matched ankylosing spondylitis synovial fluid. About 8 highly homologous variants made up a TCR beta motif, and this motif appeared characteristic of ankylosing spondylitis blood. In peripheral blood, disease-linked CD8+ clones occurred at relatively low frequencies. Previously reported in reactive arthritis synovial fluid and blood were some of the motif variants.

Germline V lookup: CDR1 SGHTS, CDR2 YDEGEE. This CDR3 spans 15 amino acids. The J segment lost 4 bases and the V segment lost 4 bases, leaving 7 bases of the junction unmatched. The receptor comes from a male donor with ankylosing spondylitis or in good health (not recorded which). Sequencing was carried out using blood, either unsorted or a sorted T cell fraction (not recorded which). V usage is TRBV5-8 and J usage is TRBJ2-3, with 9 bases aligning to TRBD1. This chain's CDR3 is CASSHDRGGADTQYF. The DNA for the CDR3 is TGTGCCAGCAGCCATGACAGGGGGGGCGCAGATACGCAGTATTTT.